Below, 30 T cell receptor beta chains from the same sample are listed, as sequenced in a study of blood T cell repertoires in COVID-19. Repertoires were generated with immunoSEQ multiplex PCR, while TCRdb's copy carries only in-frame clones and drops some. The sample records about 200,000 clones, 85% to 95% being singletons. Sequenced: peripheral blood. These receptors all stem from a man between 25 and 39 years old with COVID-19, enrolled during active disease.

V and J are TRBV7-9 and TRBJ1-4, with 7 nucleotides matching TRBD1. This CDR3 contains 18 residues. After removal of 5 bases from V and 5 bases from J, the junction contained 17 bases not matched to a gene. Germline CDR1 reads SEHNR; CDR2 reads FQNEAQ (reference sequence). The CDR3: CASSLLSFGTDENEKLFF. CDR3 bases: TGTGCCAGCAGCCTCCTCAGCTTCGGGACAGATGAAAATGAAAAACTGTTTTTT.

This chain joins TRBV19 and TRBJ1-5; D may be TRBD1 (6 bases). Germline lookup yields CDR1 LNHDA and CDR2 SQIVND (reference sequence). The CDR3 consists of 16 residues. V was trimmed by 6 bases and J by 0 bases, leaving 15 bases between them. For the CDR3, the DNA is TGTGCCAGTAGCCACAACGCCAGGGGTAGCAATCAGCCCCAGCATTTT. Its protein product is CASSHNARGSNQPQHF.

The chain joins TRBV19 to TRBJ2-3; no firm D call. CDR1 is LNHDA and CDR2 is SQIVND in the germline V gene (reference sequence). V lost 6 bases and J 2 bases, leaving 9 bases between the germline ends. The length of the CDR3 is 13 residues. CDR3 bases: TGTGCCAGTAGACAAAGAATCACAGATACGCAGTATTTT. This sequence encodes CASRQRITDTQYF.

V usage is TRBV18 and J usage is TRBJ1-2; tentatively, D is TRBD1 (6 bases). Germline V gene sequence: CDR1 KGHSH, CDR2 LQKENI. The V gene lost 5 bases and the J gene lost 2 bases, with 18 bases spanning the gap. The CDR3 consists of 16 residues. The CDR3 here is CASSALDSGLNYGYTF. DNA for the CDR3: TGTGCCAGCTCAGCCTTGGACAGCGGCCTCAACTATGGCTACACCTTC. The complete variable domain, with remaining parts taken from reference TRBV18 and TRBJ1-2, reads NAGVMQNPRHLVRRRGQEARLRCSPMKGHSHVYWYRQLPEEGLKFMVYLQKENIIDESGMPKERFSAEFPKEGPSILRIQQVVRGDSAAYFCASSALDSGLNYGYTFGSGTRLTVV.

The V call is TRBV10-3, the J call TRBJ1-2; 11 nucleotides line up with TRBD1. The J segment lost 6 bases and the V segment lost 2 bases, leaving 5 bases of the junction unmatched. CDR1 ENHRY and CDR2 SYGVKD come from the germline V gene. The length of the CDR3 is 15 residues. The CDR3 sequence is CAISERTGGNDGYTF. CDR3 sequence (DNA): TGTGCCATCAGTGAGCGGACAGGGGGCAACGATGGCTACACCTTC.

This rearrangement joins TRBV12-3 or TRBV12-4 to TRBJ2-2; the D is unclear. V lost 4 bases and J lost 1, with 4 bases in between. The length of the CDR3 is 13 residues. For the CDR3, the DNA is TGTGCCAGCAGTTCAGAGAACACCGGGGAGCTGTTTTTT. As protein: CASSSENTGELFF.

The rearrangement joins TRBV20-1 to TRBJ2-7; 9 bases map to TRBD1. CDR1 is DFQATT and CDR2 is SNEGSKA in the germline V gene (reference sequence). CDR3 length: 14 amino acids. V lost 6 bases and J lost 4; bases outside the gene matches: 10. In DNA form, the CDR3 reads TGCAGTGCCAGTGGGGACAGGGACTCTTACGAGCAGTACTTC. Its protein is CSASGDRDSYEQYF.

This clone has only one observation. The chain uses TRBV18 and TRBJ2-3, with D tentatively TRBD2 (5 bases). Deletions cut 1 base from V and 2 bases from J, with 10 bases between. Germline V CDR1 and CDR2: KGHSH, LQKENI. This CDR3 contains 15 residues. CDR3 amino acids: CASSPQDSFTDTQYF. The CDR3 DNA reads as TGTGCCAGCTCACCACAGGACTCCTTCACAGATACGCAGTATTTT.

The chain couples TRBV12-3 or TRBV12-4 to TRBJ1-5, with a possible D match to TRBD1 (6 bases). The germline V and J ends were trimmed by 5 bases and 5 bases, with 7 bases remaining between them. The CDR3 extends over 12 amino acids. The CDR3 coding sequence is TGTGCCAGCAGTCCAGGGGATCAGCCCCAGCATTTT. The encoded protein is CASSPGDQPQHF.

The chain links TRBV11-2 to TRBJ2-5; the D gene is possibly TRBD1 (6 bases). V was shortened by 5 bases and J by 5 bases, with 6 bases between the two germline ends. The CDR3 contains 11 residues. Germline lookup yields CDR1 SGHAT and CDR2 FQNNGV. The CDR3 nucleotides read TGTGCCAGCAGCCAGGGGGAGACCCAGTACTTC. This translates into CASSQGETQYF.

The chain carries TRBV2 and TRBJ1-6; 8 nucleotides align to TRBD1. The germline CDR1 and CDR2 sequences are SNHLY and FYNNEI. The junction had 10 bases not matched to a gene; V was cut back by 8 bases and J by 7 bases. The CDR3 covers 15 residues. The CDR3, as DNA: TGTGCCAGCGGACCGGACAGGGCCGGAAATTCACCCCTCCACTTT. Residues: CASGPDRAGNSPLHF.

The chain is built from TRBV5-1 and TRBJ1-1; possibly TRBD1 for D (5 bases). There are 15 residues in the CDR3. Germline CDR1 is SGHRS and CDR2 is YFSETQ. The V end lost 0 bases, the J end lost 5 bases, and 14 bases lay between the germline ends. The CDR3 region has the DNA TGCGCCAGCAGCTTGGACCCGGGGGGTAGGACTGAAGCTTTCTTT. Translated, it gives CASSLDPGGRTEAFF.

The chain recombines TRBV11-2 with TRBJ2-5; 10 bases are shared with TRBD1. J gave up 3 bases and V 5 bases, and 6 bases lay outside the gene matches. Germline V gene data show CDR1 as SGHAT and CDR2 as FQNNGV. The CDR3 is made up of 15 amino acids. The CDR3 loop is CASSNPGQGKETQYF. The CDR3 bases are TGTGCCAGCAGCAATCCGGGACAGGGGAAAGAGACCCAGTACTTC. The entire variable domain, with the rest obtained from reference TRBV11-2 and TRBJ2-5, is as follows: EAGVAQSPRYKIIEKRQSVAFWCNPISGHATLYWYQQILGQGPKLLIQFQNNGVVDDSQLPKDRFSAERLKGVDSTLKIQPAKLEDSAVYLCASSNPGQGKETQYFGPGTRLLVL.

With regard to this clone: Other DNA sequences within the sample encode an identical CDR3. The J gene is TRBJ1-6, the V gene TRBV5-6, with a weak D call TRBD1 (6 bases). From germline, CDR1 is SGHDT and CDR2 YYEEEE. V gave up 1 base and J gave up 3 bases, with 8 bases separating them. This CDR3 is 15 amino acids long. The CDR3, as DNA: TGTGCCAGCAGCTTGTGGGGGCTCTATAATTCACCCCTCCACTTT. Its translation is CASSLWGLYNSPLHF.

V and J are TRBV4-1 and TRBJ2-1, with 8 bases matching TRBD1. Trimming cost V 0 bases and J 4 bases; bases outside gene matches: 8. This CDR3 has 17 residues. Germline assignment: CDR1 MGHRA and CDR2 YSYEKL. The CDR3: CASSQDEGDRHYNEQFF. The CDR3 DNA is TGCGCCAGCAGCCAAGATGAGGGGGACAGGCATTACAATGAGCAGTTCTTC.

This chain connects TRBV7-3 to TRBJ1-1; D is undetermined. Trimming left V 2 bases short and J 1 base short, with 8 bases between. Germline assignment: CDR1 SGHTA and CDR2 FQGTGA. The CDR3 consists of 14 residues. The DNA for the CDR3 is TGTGCCAGCAGCTTAGAGGGCTCGAACACTGAAGCTTTCTTT. It codes for CASSLEGSNTEAFF.

This rearrangement joins TRBV7-9 to TRBJ2-1, with 7 bases that match TRBD2. The CDR3 is 14 amino acids. J lost 8 bases, V lost 5 bases, and 9 bases had no gene match. Germline V gene sequence: CDR1 SEHNR, CDR2 FQNEAQ (reference sequence). CDR3 nucleotides: TGTGCCAGCAGCCCCAGCGGGGCTCGGGATGAGCAGTTCTTC. Its protein product is CASSPSGARDEQFF.

Here the CDR3 DNA reads TGTGCCAGCAGAAAACGGGACAGCAACACTGAAGCTTTCTTT. Translating it yields CASRKRDSNTEAFF. J is TRBJ1-1 and V is TRBV6-5; 7 nucleotides line up with TRBD1. With V trimmed by 6 bases and J by 2 bases, 6 bases remained unmatched. Germline V lookup: CDR1 MNHEY, CDR2 SVGAGI. CDR3 length: 14 residues.

Written as DNA, the CDR3 is TGTGCCAGCAGCTCGACTAGCGGCAGCTCCTACAATGAGCAGTTCTTC. It is translated as CASSSTSGSSYNEQFF. This chain links TRBV5-4 with TRBJ2-1, with 9 nucleotides matching TRBD2. This CDR3 comprises 16 residues. J gave up 0 bases and V 3 bases, and 4 bases lay outside the gene matches. Germline CDR1 SGHNT, CDR2 YYREEE (reference sequence). The full variable domain, its missing parts supplied by reference TRBV5-4 and TRBJ2-1, is ETGVTQSPTHLIKTRGQQVTLRCSSQSGHNTVSWYQQALGQGPQFIFQYYREEENGRGNFPPRFSGLQFPNYSSELNVNALELDDSALYLCASSSTSGSSYNEQFFGPGTRLTVL.

The chain carries TRBV6-5 and TRBJ2-7; 10 bases align to TRBD2. The CDR3 loop spans 15 amino acids. CDR1 MNHEY and CDR2 SVGAGI come from the germline V gene. Trimming took 2 bases from V and 3 from J; bases not matched to a gene: 4. The CDR3 DNA sequence: TGTGCCAGCAGTTACAACGGACTAGCGGTCTACGAGCAGTACTTC. Its translation is CASSYNGLAVYEQYF.

V gene TRBV19 combines with J gene TRBJ2-1; no clear D. The CDR3 sequence is 15 residues long. Trimming cost V 3 bases and J 6 bases, with 15 bases left between them. Germline assignment: CDR1 LNHDA and CDR2 SQIVND (reference sequence). The CDR3 sequence: CASSIPGSVSNEQFF. The DNA of the CDR3 is TGTGCCAGTAGTATCCCCGGGTCAGTGAGCAATGAGCAGTTCTTC.

The chain is built from TRBV5-5 and TRBJ1-5, with 8 bases aligning to TRBD1. The CDR3 runs 14 residues. The V and J ends lost 4 bases and 6 bases, in that order; junction bases with no gene match: 6. Germline V gene lookup returns CDR1 SGHKS and CDR2 YYEKEE (reference sequence). The CDR3 DNA is TGTGCCAGCAGCCAGACAGGGGTCTCTCAGCCCCAGCATTTT. Protein product: CASSQTGVSQPQHF.

This clone has a handful of counts. The V and J genes are TRBV7-2 and TRBJ2-7, with 10 bases that match TRBD2. Trimming took 7 bases from V and 4 from J; bases not matched to a gene: 4. The CDR3 extends over 13 amino acids. Germline CDR1 and CDR2: SGHTA and FQGNSA. CDR3: CASTLAGVYEQYF. CDR3 DNA sequence: TGTGCCAGCACTCTAGCGGGGGTTTACGAGCAGTACTTC. Variable domain in full (rest from reference TRBV7-2 and TRBJ2-7): GAGVSQSPSNKVTEKGKDVELRCDPISGHTALYWYRQSLGQGLEFLIYFQGNSAPDKSGLPSDRFSAERTGGSVSTLTIQRTQQEDSAVYLCASTLAGVYEQYFGPGTRLTVT.

The CDR3 sequence: CASFRSGNYGYTF. The DNA for the CDR3 is TGTGCCTCCTTTAGGTCGGGGAACTATGGCTACACCTTC. The rearrangement links TRBV19 to TRBJ1-2; the D is unclear. Germline loops: CDR1 LNHDA, CDR2 SQIVND (reference sequence). V was clipped by 11 bases and J by 2 bases, with 15 bases between them. CDR3 size: 13 residues.

The J gene is TRBJ2-3, the V gene TRBV29-1, with D perhaps TRBD2 (5 bases). CDR1 and CDR2 (germline): SQVTM, ANQGSEA. The CDR3 length is 15 residues. Deletions cut 4 bases from V and 2 bases from J, with 16 bases between. The CDR3 spells CSVVPAGIYTDTQYF. The CDR3 bases are TGCAGCGTTGTTCCTGCCGGGATTTACACAGATACGCAGTATTTT.

The genes are TRBV7-9 and TRBJ1-2, with 7 bases identical to TRBD1. V shed 5 bases and J 3 bases; nucleotides not matched to a gene: 9. CDR3 length equals 15 residues. In germline, CDR1 is SEHNR, CDR2 FQNEAQ (reference sequence). CDR3 region: CASSATSGTDYGYTF. CDR3 DNA: TGTGCCAGCAGCGCCACCTCCGGGACAGACTATGGCTACACCTTC.

The J gene is TRBJ1-6, the V gene TRBV4-1; 8 nucleotides line up with TRBD1. J was trimmed by 9 bases and V by 2 bases; bases with no gene match: 9. This CDR3 region has 16 residues. CDR1 and CDR2 from the germline V gene are MGHRA and YSYEKL. CDR3 amino acids: CASSQSGGLGISPLHF. CDR3 in DNA: TGCGCCAGCAGCCAATCAGGGGGCTTGGGGATTTCACCCCTCCACTTT.

This sequence joins TRBV18 and TRBJ1-3; no clear D. Germline CDR1 and CDR2: KGHSH and LQKENI. This CDR3 is 16 amino acids long. V dropped 1 base and J dropped 0 bases, with 10 bases sitting between them. The CDR3 sequence is CASSPQNAGSGNTIYF. In nucleotides, the CDR3 is TGTGCCAGCTCACCACAAAATGCAGGCTCTGGAAACACCATATATTTT.

The table lists this clone with a count of one. The chain employs TRBV7-9 and TRBJ1-1; maybe TRBD1 (5 bases). Trimming stripped 3 bases from V and 4 bases from J, with 12 bases between. CDR1 and CDR2 from the germline V gene are SEHNR and FQNEAQ (reference sequence). CDR3 length: 14 residues. The CDR3 bases are TGTGCCAGCAGCTTGGACAAAGACACCACTGAAGCTTTCTTT. Encoded protein: CASSLDKDTTEAFF.

The V gene is TRBV19, the J gene TRBJ1-6, with D perhaps matching TRBD1 (6 bases). V dropped 3 bases and J dropped 6 bases, with 18 bases sitting between them. Germline lookup yields CDR1 LNHDA and CDR2 SQIVND (reference sequence). The CDR3 totals 17 residues. The CDR3 bases are TGTGCCAGTAGTATCATCGGCAGGGGTATTGGTAATTCACCCCTCCACTTT. It yields the protein CASSIIGRGIGNSPLHF. The complete variable domain, with remaining parts taken from reference TRBV19 and TRBJ1-6, reads DGGITQSPKYLFRKEGQNVTLSCEQNLNHDAMYWYRQDPGQGLRLIYYSQIVNDFQKGDIAEGYSVSREKKESFPLTVTSAQKNPTAFYLCASSIIGRGIGNSPLHFGNGTRLTVT.